A single sample gave rise to the 19 T cell receptor beta chains below, sequenced in a study of cytomegalovirus exposure and HLA in healthy donors. In the PCR, 60 Vbeta and 13 Jbeta primers were used. Repertoires were generated with immunoSEQ multiplex PCR, while TCRdb's copy carries only in-frame clones and drops some. The table has 110,000 to 150,000 clones, more than 80% seen once. The sample taken for sequencing was PBMCs. These receptors came from a woman aged 40 to 55 in good health and CMV-seropositive.

The chain carries TRBV5-8 and TRBJ1-5, with D maybe TRBD1 (6 bases). Trimming removed 1 base at V and 7 bases at J, with 12 bases between. This CDR3 comprises 14 residues. Germline V lookup: CDR1 SGHTS, CDR2 YDEGEE. The CDR3 protein is CASSLLTGLQPQHF. Here the CDR3 DNA reads TGTGCCAGCAGCTTGCTTACAGGGCTGCAGCCCCAGCATTTT.

In its sample, this clone was seen a few times. This chain joins TRBV6-5 and TRBJ1-1; the D is unclear. Trimming took 6 bases from V and 3 from J, leaving 8 bases between them. Germline CDR1 MNHEY, CDR2 SVGAGI. The CDR3 length is 12 residues. CDR3 sequence reads: CASRARDTEAFF. The CDR3 bases are TGTGCCAGCAGAGCGAGGGACACTGAAGCTTTCTTT.

V gene TRBV27 combines with J gene TRBJ2-7; D may be TRBD1 (5 bases). This CDR3 comprises 13 residues. V lost 5 bases, J lost 6 bases, and 14 bases lay in between. Germline-derived CDR1 and CDR2 are MNHEY and SMNVEV (reference sequence). CDR3 bases: TGTGCCAGCAGTCCCCGACAGCTCTCCGAGCAGTACTTC. Translating gives CASSPRQLSEQYF.

The V gene is TRBV5-8, the J gene TRBJ2-7; D unresolved. V was clipped by 4 bases and J by 3 bases, with 11 bases between them. The CDR3 spans 13 residues. Germline-derived CDR1 and CDR2 are SGHTS and YDEGEE. The CDR3 DNA reads as TGTGCCAGCAGCCTCACTCCGATCTACGAGCAGTACTTC. Amino acids: CASSLTPIYEQYF.

V gene TRBV5-1 combines with J gene TRBJ2-1; 7 nucleotides align to TRBD2. V trimming: 0 bases; J trimming: 5 bases; junction bases outside the gene matches: 5. Germline assignment: CDR1 SGHRS and CDR2 YFSETQ. The length of the CDR3 is 15 residues. DNA for the CDR3: TGCGCCAGCAGCTTGGTAGCTAGCGGCAACAATGAGCAGTTCTTC. Translating gives CASSLVASGNNEQFF. The entire variable domain, with the rest obtained from reference TRBV5-1 and TRBJ2-1, is as follows: KAGVTQTPRYLIKTRGQQVTLSCSPISGHRSVSWYQQTPGQGLQFLFEYFSETQRNKGNFPGRFSGRQFSNSRSEMNVSTLELGDSALYLCASSLVASGNNEQFFGPGTRLTVL.

V and J are TRBV2 and TRBJ2-7; D unresolved. CDR3 length: 16 amino acids. Germline lookup yields CDR1 SNHLY and CDR2 FYNNEI. Trimming cost V 1 base and J 2 bases, with 15 bases left between them. CDR3 loop: CASSEDSAVRAYEQYF. CDR3 coding DNA: TGTGCCAGCAGTGAAGATAGTGCGGTCCGAGCCTACGAGCAGTACTTC.

The chain joins TRBV2 to TRBJ1-1; D not certain. The germline V gene encodes CDR1 SNHLY and CDR2 FYNNEI. V lost 5 bases and J 1 base, leaving 8 bases between the germline ends. There are 13 residues in the CDR3. The CDR3 bases are TGTGCCAGCAGTCAGGTAGAGAACACTGAAGCTTTCTTT. This sequence encodes CASSQVENTEAFF.

Comment on this clone: This sample includes further DNA sequences coding for the same CDR3. V usage is TRBV7-3 and J usage is TRBJ2-1; TRBD2 agrees at 12 bases. J was trimmed by 4 bases and V by 5 bases; bases with no gene match: 6. CDR1 SGHTA and CDR2 FQGTGA come from the germline V gene. This CDR3 has 16 amino acids. The CDR3 sequence: CASSPTSGRIYNEQFF. The CDR3 DNA reads as TGTGCCAGCAGCCCCACTAGCGGGAGGATATACAATGAGCAGTTCTTC. The full variable domain, its missing parts supplied by reference TRBV7-3 and TRBJ2-1, is GAGVSQTPSNKVTEKGKYVELRCDPISGHTALYWYRQSLGQGPEFLIYFQGTGAADDSGLPNDRFFAVRPEGSVSTLKIQRTERGDSAVYLCASSPTSGRIYNEQFFGPGTRLTVL.

This chain links TRBV6-1 with TRBJ2-7, with 8 bases identical to TRBD1. The J segment lost 2 bases and the V segment lost 7 bases, leaving 7 bases of the junction unmatched. Germline CDR1 MNHNS, CDR2 SASEGT. CDR3 length: 14 amino acids. Written as DNA, the CDR3 is TGTGCCAGCAAATCTGGACAGGGAACCTACGAGCAGTACTTC. Protein: CASKSGQGTYEQYF.

V is TRBV6-1 and J is TRBJ2-2; D is ambiguous. The CDR3 is 15 residues long. Trimming shortened V by 6 bases and J by 1 base, and 12 bases separated the two germline ends. CDR1 is MNHNS, CDR2 SASEGT, per germline. CDR3 residues: CASRVDTLNTGELFF. CDR3 bases: TGTGCCAGCAGGGTTGACACCTTGAACACCGGGGAGCTGTTTTTT.

The rearrangement uses TRBV28 and TRBJ2-5; D possibly corresponds to TRBD2 (6 bases). Trimming cost V 7 bases and J 10 bases, with 16 bases left between them. The germline V gene has CDR1 MDHEN and CDR2 SYDVKM. The CDR3 sequence is 12 residues long. The CDR3 nucleotides are TGTGCCAGCAAGGACGGGCCGGGGGACCAGTACTTC. This sequence encodes CASKDGPGDQYF. The full variable domain, rest sourced from reference TRBV28 and TRBJ2-5, is DVKVTQSSRYLVKRTGEKVFLECVQDMDHENMFWYRQDPGLGLRLIYFSYDVKMKEKGDIPEGYSVSREKKERFSLILESASTNQTSMYLCASKDGPGDQYFGPGTRLLVL.

The V and J genes are TRBV9 and TRBJ2-7, with TRBD2 matching over 7 bases. The CDR3 is 14 amino acids. V shed 3 bases, J shed 3 bases, and the junction held 6 bases outside the gene matches. Germline CDR1 is SGDLS and CDR2 is YYNGEE. CDR3 region: CASSASGGDYEQYF. CDR3 in DNA: TGTGCCAGCAGCGCCTCGGGGGGTGACTACGAGCAGTACTTC.

The gene calls are TRBV6-5 and TRBJ2-5; TRBD2 might be the D (6 bases). The end of the DNA fits TRBJ2-7 better, so the J call may be wrong. The CDR3 is 14 amino acids. Germline V gives CDR1 MNHEY, CDR2 SVGAGI. The CDR3 DNA reads as TGTGCCAGCACGCCAGGAGGGTTCTCCTACGAGCAGTACTTC. This sequence encodes CASTPGGFSYEQYF.

In this sample, this clone turned up a few times. CDR3 DNA: TGTGCCAGCGTACAGGTGCTGAACACTGAAGCTTTCTTT. It translates to CASVQVLNTEAFF. The chain recombines TRBV2 with TRBJ1-1, with D perhaps TRBD1 (5 bases). The CDR3 loop spans 13 amino acids. V was cut by 8 bases and J by 0 bases, with 10 bases left in between. Germline V lookup: CDR1 SNHLY, CDR2 FYNNEI. The complete variable domain, with remaining parts taken from reference TRBV2 and TRBJ1-1, reads EPEVTQTPSHQVTQMGQEVILRCVPISNHLYFYWYRQILGQKVEFLVSFYNNEISEKSEIFDDQFSVERPDGSNFTLKIRSTKLEDSAMYFCASVQVLNTEAFFGQGTRLTVV.

The chain employs TRBV6-5 and TRBJ1-1, with D possibly being TRBD1 (6 bases). There are 11 residues in the CDR3. Germline V gene sequence: CDR1 MNHEY, CDR2 SVGAGI. V gave up 4 bases and J gave up 11 bases, with 11 bases separating them. The CDR3 reads CASSSRGSAFF. The CDR3 nucleotides read TGTGCCAGCAGTTCCAGGGGCTCGGCTTTCTTT.

This clone was counted a few times. The chain has TRBV5-6 and TRBJ1-5; tentative D call: TRBD1 (5 bases). The CDR3 is 13 amino acids. Deletions cut 3 bases from V and 5 bases from J, with 9 bases between. Germline V gene sequence: CDR1 SGHDT, CDR2 YYEEEE. The CDR3 spells CASSSRGYQPQHF. The CDR3 nucleotides are TGTGCCAGCAGCTCACGGGGGTATCAGCCCCAGCATTTT.

J is TRBJ2-5 and V is TRBV30, with 9 bases that match TRBD1. This CDR3 has 15 amino acids. CDR1 is GTSNPN and CDR2 is SVGIG in the germline V gene (reference sequence). The J segment lost 4 bases and the V segment lost 1 base, leaving 7 bases of the junction unmatched. As DNA, the CDR3 is TGTGCCTGGAGTGCTGGGACAGGGCCGGTAGAGACCCAGTACTTC. Residues: CAWSAGTGPVETQYF.

The chain combines TRBV30 with TRBJ1-2, with D perhaps TRBD1 (5 bases). The germline gives CDR1 GTSNPN, CDR2 SVGIG (reference sequence). The CDR3 is 13 amino acids. V was shortened by 4 bases and J by 4 bases, with 13 bases between the two germline ends. The CDR3 here is CAWTDNWGYGYTF. The CDR3 DNA follows: TGTGCCTGGACGGACAATTGGGGCTATGGCTACACCTTC. The full variable domain, completed using reference TRBV30 and TRBJ1-2, is SQTIHQWPATLVQPVGSPLSLECTVEGTSNPNLYWYRQAAGRGLQLLFYSVGIGQISSEVPQNLSASRPQDRQFILSSKKLLLSDSGFYLCAWTDNWGYGYTFGSGTRLTVV.

This chain uses TRBV5-4 with TRBJ2-5, with TRBD2 matching over 12 bases. This CDR3 has 15 residues. The V gene's germline CDR1 is SGHNT and CDR2 YYREEE (reference sequence). V was pared by 3 bases and J by 5 bases, with 5 bases of the junction left unmatched. The chain's CDR3 is CASSSPSGRGETQYF. DNA of the CDR3: TGTGCCAGCAGCTCGCCTAGCGGGAGGGGGGAGACCCAGTACTTC.